This passage covers 22 T cell receptor beta chains from one sample sequenced in a study of cytomegalovirus exposure and HLA in healthy donors. PCR used 60 Vbeta primers and 13 Jbeta primers. Data came from immunoSEQ multiplex PCR; TCRdb stores just in-frame clones and leaves some out. The sample contains around 200,000 clones, around 78% of which appear only once. The sequenced material came from PBMCs. Source of these receptors: a woman in her twenties or thirties in good health and CMV-seropositive.

This clone appeared a single time. The rearrangement links TRBV29-1 to TRBJ2-7; TRBD1 is a possible D gene (6 bases). The CDR3 totals 12 residues. The germline V and J ends were trimmed by 8 bases and 2 bases, with 13 bases remaining between them. Per germline, CDR1 SQVTM and CDR2 ANQGSEA. The CDR3 region has the DNA TGCAGCATATGGACAGCGACCTACGAGCAGTACTTC. It codes for CSIWTATYEQYF.

This clone was observed a few times. The gene calls are TRBV27 and TRBJ1-5, with 7 bases matching TRBD1. CDR1 and CDR2 from the germline V gene are MNHEY and SMNVEV (reference sequence). After removal of 1 base from V and 7 bases from J, the junction contained 13 bases not matched to a gene. The CDR3 extends over 17 amino acids. CDR3 sequence: CASSLLGPRQGDQPQHF. DNA of the CDR3: TGTGCCAGCAGTTTATTAGGCCCAAGACAGGGAGACCAGCCCCAGCATTTT.

The V gene is TRBV7-9, the J gene TRBJ1-1; no clear D gene. The V end was cut by 5 bases, the J end by 1 base, with 11 bases between. This CDR3 contains 14 residues. CDR1 and CDR2 from the germline V gene are SEHNR and FQNEAQ (reference sequence). The DNA of the CDR3 is TGTGCCAGCAGCCCGGAGCTGGGGAACACTGAAGCTTTCTTT. It specifies CASSPELGNTEAFF.

The genes are TRBV19 and TRBJ2-3, with 10 bases fitting TRBD2. Germline assignment: CDR1 LNHDA and CDR2 SQIVND (reference sequence). This CDR3 is built from 19 residues. Trimming at V came to 3 bases and at J to 0 bases, leaving 12 bases not matched to a gene. The CDR3 protein is CASSMGHSSGGQSTDTQYF. The DNA for the CDR3 is TGTGCCAGTAGTATGGGACACTCTAGCGGGGGCCAGAGCACAGATACGCAGTATTTT.

V and J are TRBV7-2 and TRBJ1-2; 8 nucleotides agree with TRBD1. Germline V lookup: CDR1 SGHTA, CDR2 FQGNSA. This CDR3 comprises 16 residues. J lost 6 bases, V lost 1 base, and 10 bases had no gene match. The CDR3 loop reads CASSLDGQGALNGYTF. The CDR3 region has the DNA TGTGCCAGCAGCTTAGATGGCCAGGGGGCGCTTAATGGCTACACCTTC.

The V and J genes are TRBV7-6 and TRBJ1-1, with D tentatively TRBD1 (5 bases). The germline V gene encodes CDR1 SGHVS and CDR2 FNYEAQ. V lost 5 bases, J lost 1 base, and 17 bases lay in between. CDR3 length: 16 residues. The CDR3 coding sequence is TGTGCCAGCAGCCCTACCCCACAGGTTACGAACACTGAAGCTTTCTTT. This codes for CASSPTPQVTNTEAFF.

This chain connects TRBV30 to TRBJ1-2; 8 positions match TRBD1. V gave up 2 bases and J gave up 4 bases; unmatched junction bases: 3. The CDR3 has 13 residues. Germline values: CDR1 GTSNPN, CDR2 SVGIG (reference sequence). As DNA, the CDR3 is TGTGCCTGGAGTCGGACAGGGACCTATGGCTACACCTTC. Its protein product is CAWSRTGTYGYTF.

V gene TRBV27 combines with J gene TRBJ1-6; 7 bases are a match to TRBD1. The germline V gene encodes CDR1 MNHEY and CDR2 SMNVEV (reference sequence). The CDR3 spans 15 residues. V was clipped by 3 bases and J by 5 bases; unmatched bases: 4. The CDR3 DNA follows: TGTGCCAGCAGTTTGGGACAGAGACATAATTCACCCCTCCACTTT. It specifies CASSLGQRHNSPLHF.

The chain joins TRBV10-1 to TRBJ1-4; no clear D. The CDR3 has 13 amino acids. V lost 8 bases and J lost 7, with 14 bases in between. Germline-derived CDR1 and CDR2 are WNHNN and SYGVQD (reference sequence). CDR3 bases: TGCGCCAGCCCGGTTGGAGTAGGTGAAAAACTGTTTTTT. Translated: CASPVGVGEKLFF.

This clone was detected once. The chain is built from TRBV7-9 and TRBJ2-4, with 9 bases matching TRBD2. V was pared by 5 bases and J by 8 bases, with 7 bases of the junction left unmatched. The CDR3 covers 14 residues. Germline assignment: CDR1 SEHNR and CDR2 FQNEAQ (reference sequence). Here the CDR3 DNA reads TGTGCCAGCAGCCCTTCTAGCGGGGAGCACATTCAGTACTTC. The encoded protein is CASSPSSGEHIQYF. Together with reference TRBV7-9 and TRBJ2-4, the CDR3 gives the full variable domain: DTGVSQNPRHKITKRGQNVTFRCDPISEHNRLYWYRQTLGQGPEFLTYFQNEAQLEKSRLLSDRFSAERPKGSFSTLEIQRTEQGDSAMYLCASSPSSGEHIQYFGAGTRLSVL.

For the CDR3, the DNA is TGTGCCATCAGTAGCCCGACAGGGGGCCAAGAGACCCAGTACTTC. It encodes CAISSPTGGQETQYF. The J gene is TRBJ2-5, the V gene TRBV10-3; 9 bases are a match to TRBD1. V dropped 5 bases and J dropped 1; count of bases not matched to a gene: 5. The germline gives CDR1 ENHRY, CDR2 SYGVKD. CDR3 length: 15 residues.

The CDR3 nucleotides are TGTGCCAGCAGTTTTTCCAGTTCGGGTGAAAAACTGTTTTTT. It specifies CASSFSSSGEKLFF. V usage is TRBV27 and J usage is TRBJ1-4; D is ambiguous. Germline CDR1 MNHEY, CDR2 SMNVEV (reference sequence). V lost 3 bases and J 7 bases, leaving 12 bases between the germline ends. The CDR3 has 14 amino acids.

This clone was picked up one time. The CDR3 sequence: CASPSGRRVGYTF. The CDR3 DNA reads as TGTGCCAGTCCTTCGGGAAGAAGGGTTGGCTACACCTTC. The chain has TRBV9 and TRBJ1-2; D unresolved. This CDR3 is built from 13 residues. The germline CDR1 and CDR2 sequences are SGDLS and YYNGEE. V was trimmed by 8 bases and J by 7 bases, leaving 18 bases between them. Complete variable domain (other parts from reference TRBV9 and TRBJ1-2): DSGVTQTPKHLITATGQRVTLRCSPRSGDLSVYWYQQSLDQGLQFLIQYYNGEERAKGNILERFSAQQFPDLHSELNLSSLELGDSALYFCASPSGRRVGYTFGSGTRLTVV.

The chain is built from TRBV6-1 and TRBJ2-1, with D uncertain. The CDR3 sequence is 13 residues long. Germline lookup yields CDR1 MNHNS and CDR2 SASEGT. V dropped 4 bases and J dropped 6 bases, with 10 bases sitting between them. The DNA of the CDR3 is TGTGCCAGCAGTGCATCGTGGAGCAATGAGCAGTTCTTC. It is translated as CASSASWSNEQFF.

Of note for this clone: This sample also contains other DNA sequences that code for the same CDR3. The rearrangement joins TRBV5-1 to TRBJ2-1; 7 nucleotides agree with TRBD1. The CDR3 length is 14 residues. Germline V lookup: CDR1 SGHRS, CDR2 YFSETQ. V was clipped by 0 bases and J by 4 bases; unmatched bases: 1. Written as DNA, the CDR3 is TGCGCCAGCAGCTTGGGGACAGGATACAATGAGCAGTTCTTC. This sequence encodes CASSLGTGYNEQFF.

In regard to this clone: At the DNA level, this CDR3 is encoded by other sequences in the same sample as well. This rearrangement joins TRBV5-1 to TRBJ2-5; D unclear. From germline, CDR1 is SGHRS and CDR2 YFSETQ. V dropped 0 bases and J dropped 1 base, with 7 bases sitting between them. The CDR3 runs to 14 residues. The CDR3 region has the DNA TGCGCCAGCAGCTTGGGTGGAGTCCAAGAGACCCAGTACTTC. It is translated as CASSLGGVQETQYF.

V is TRBV11-2 and J is TRBJ2-7; no definite D call. Germline CDR1 reads SGHAT; CDR2 reads FQNNGV. Trimming cost V 1 base and J 6 bases, with 13 bases left between them. The CDR3 runs to 14 residues. This chain's CDR3 is CASSLAPSPGEQYF. CDR3 in DNA: TGTGCCAGCAGCTTAGCCCCCTCCCCAGGCGAGCAGTACTTC. The full variable domain, completed using reference TRBV11-2 and TRBJ2-7, is EAGVAQSPRYKIIEKRQSVAFWCNPISGHATLYWYQQILGQGPKLLIQFQNNGVVDDSQLPKDRFSAERLKGVDSTLKIQPAKLEDSAVYLCASSLAPSPGEQYFGPGTRLTVT.

Here the CDR3 reads CASSGNLQGNTEAFF. Written as DNA, the CDR3 is TGTGCCAGCAGTGGCAATTTACAGGGGAACACTGAAGCTTTCTTT. This sequence joins TRBV6-1 and TRBJ1-1, with D possibly being TRBD1 (6 bases). V lost 4 bases, J lost 1 base, and 13 bases lay in between. The CDR3 totals 15 residues. Germline V gives CDR1 MNHNS, CDR2 SASEGT.

This rearrangement joins TRBV18 to TRBJ1-4; the D is unclear. The CDR3 consists of 15 residues. V lost 3 bases, J lost 8 bases, and 16 bases lay in between. Germline assignment: CDR1 KGHSH and CDR2 LQKENI. Here the CDR3 reads CASSPRVNQGEKLFF. The CDR3 region has the DNA TGTGCCAGCTCACCGAGGGTAAACCAAGGGGAAAAACTGTTTTTT. The variable domain in full, with the rest retrieved from reference TRBV18 and TRBJ1-4, is NAGVMQNPRHLVRRRGQEARLRCSPMKGHSHVYWYRQLPEEGLKFMVYLQKENIIDESGMPKERFSAEFPKEGPSILRIQQVVRGDSAAYFCASSPRVNQGEKLFFGSGTQLSVL.

The rearrangement joins TRBV7-2 to TRBJ2-7; 7 bases map to TRBD1. The V gene end was trimmed by 4 bases and the J gene end by 2 bases; junction bases not matched to a gene: 8. In germline, CDR1 is SGHTA, CDR2 FQGNSA. The CDR3 runs 15 residues. CDR3 nucleotide sequence: TGTGCCAGCAGCTCCTACGGACAGGCCCCCTACGAGCAGTACTTC. Amino acids: CASSSYGQAPYEQYF.

The rearrangement uses TRBV5-5 and TRBJ2-3; 7 bases match TRBD1. CDR1 SGHKS and CDR2 YYEKEE come from the germline V gene (reference sequence). The CDR3 spans 16 residues. Trimming removed 3 bases from V and 4 bases from J; junction bases left unmatched: 11. The CDR3 protein is CASSSNRDRRSDTQYF. CDR3 in DNA: TGTGCCAGCAGCTCGAACCGGGACAGACGATCAGATACGCAGTATTTT.

This clone showed up just once. V usage is TRBV15 and J usage is TRBJ2-5; 8 bases align to TRBD1. Germline V gene data show CDR1 as LNHNV and CDR2 as YYDKDF (reference sequence). The CDR3 totals 14 residues. The V gene end was trimmed by 3 bases and the J gene end by 2 bases; junction bases not matched to a gene: 2. In DNA form, the CDR3 reads TGTGCCACCAGCAGGGACAGGGTTCAAGAGACCCAGTACTTC. Its translation: CATSRDRVQETQYF.